This record concerns one T cell receptor beta chain sequence. There are 14 residues in the CDR3. CDR1 is SGHTA, CDR2 FQGNSA, per germline. V was trimmed by 4 bases and J by 6 bases, leaving 16 bases between them. This entry is derived from a study of blood T cell repertoires in COVID-19. Looking at the study overall: Material from acute and convalescent COVID-19 was sourced from the United States, Italy and Spain. The analysed material was cDNA or gDNA that came from T cells, B-cell-depleted T cells, or PBMCs.

Original data processing: Using reference gene primer amplification, nucleated cell counts were estimated. The repertoire was sequenced with immunoSEQ multiplex PCR; TCRdb's copy has only in-frame clones and lacks some. V, J and clone size are those of that table, while D and trimming were read from the DNA. The data show around 20,000 clones, 80% to 90% seen once. This TCR came from a human donor with active COVID-19. The donor label of this sample is uncertain. V gene TRBV7-2 combines with J gene TRBJ2-7, with a tentative D call TRBD1 (5 bases). The sample comprised peripheral blood. The CDR3: CASSSSQGVGEQYF. DNA of the CDR3: TGTGCCAGCAGCTCTAGTCAAGGGGTTGGCGAGCAGTACTTC.